A single sample is the source of the 9 T cell receptor beta chains below, sequenced in a study of identical twins (dated by TCRdb to about 2016). The method behind the library was 5' RACE. Data came from an Illumina HiSeq 2000. The public sequencing data were trimmed at Q25 with fastp and processed into clonotypes with MiXCR by TCRdb, which kept only in-frame beta chains. One record per CDR3 amino acid sequence lists the most common genes and DNA. Here the sample has approximately 490,000 distinct CDR3 sequences; around 20% occur a single time. In total, the top ten clones hold 0.48% of the sample. This same sample was also taken into another study, of yellow fever vaccine responses in identical twins.

Sequencing was performed on CD4+ T cells sorted from blood. The receptors originated from a woman in her late teens or twenties in good health.

This clonotype was recorded a few times. The chain carries TRBV6-1 and TRBJ2-7; D is undetermined. V lost 1 base to trimming and J lost 4 bases, with 8 bases between them. CDR3 size: 13 residues. The V gene's germline CDR1 is MNHNS and CDR2 SASEGT. Here the CDR3 reads CASSEGPPYEQYV. CDR3 nucleotides: TGTGCCAGCAGTGAAGGACCACCTTACGAGCAGTACGTC.

This clonotype was detected only a few times. The J gene is TRBJ1-5, the V gene TRBV5-1; D uncertain. Trimming left V 0 bases short and J 1 base short, with 8 bases between. Germline V gene sequence: CDR1 SGHRS, CDR2 YFSETQ. The CDR3 is made up of 15 amino acids. CDR3 sequence reads: CASSLDPGSNQPQHF. The CDR3, as DNA: TGCGCCAGCAGCTTGGATCCGGGGAGCAATCAGCCCCAGCATTTT. Drawing the rest from reference TRBV5-1 and TRBJ1-5, the complete variable domain is KAGVTQTPRYLIKTRGQQVTLSCSPISGHRSVSWYQQTPGQGLQFLFEYFSETQRNKGNFPGRFSGRQFSNSRSEMNVSTLELGDSALYLCASSLDPGSNQPQHFGDGTRLSIL.

This chain links TRBV12-3 or TRBV12-4 with TRBJ1-5; TRBD1 aligns across 8 bases. This CDR3 comprises 16 residues. Unmatched junction bases numbered 9, after V lost 1 base and J lost 7 bases. The CDR3 region has the DNA TGTGCCAGCAGTTTAGGGACAGGGAGGGTGGGACAGCCCCAGCATTTT. This sequence encodes CASSLGTGRVGQPQHF.

V is TRBV10-3 and J is TRBJ2-1; TRBD2 aligns across 7 bases. Germline V gene sequence: CDR1 ENHRY, CDR2 SYGVKD. The CDR3 is 12 residues long. J gave up 9 bases and V 4 bases, and 3 bases lay outside the gene matches. As DNA, the CDR3 is TGTGCCATCAGTGCGGGGGGTGGTGAGCAGTTCTTC. Translated: CAISAGGGEQFF.

This chain connects TRBV12-3 or TRBV12-4 to TRBJ2-3, with a weak D call TRBD2 (5 bases). CDR3 length: 15 amino acids. V lost 4 bases, J lost 1 base, and 12 bases lay in between. The CDR3: CASSSPGKGTDTQYF. The DNA for the CDR3 is TGTGCCAGCAGTTCGCCGGGAAAGGGCACAGATACGCAGTATTTT.

J is TRBJ1-1 and V is TRBV12-3 or TRBV12-4; 7 bases fit TRBD1. The CDR3 loop spans 14 amino acids. V was pared by 7 bases and J by 2 bases, with 7 bases of the junction left unmatched. In DNA, the CDR3 is TGTGCCAGCACCCCCGACAGGGCAAACACTGAAGCTTTCTTT. It is translated as CASTPDRANTEAFF.

The chain links TRBV7-9 to TRBJ1-5; D possibly corresponds to TRBD1 (5 bases). This CDR3 region has 14 residues. Trimming shortened V by 4 bases and J by 9 bases, and 16 bases separated the two germline ends. Germline V CDR1 and CDR2: SEHNR, FQNEAQ (reference sequence). CDR3 sequence (DNA): TGTGCCAGCAGCTCGACAGAAAGTCGAGGGCCCCAGCATTTT. Amino acids: CASSSTESRGPQHF.

This clonotype was counted a few times. This chain connects TRBV3-1 to TRBJ2-7; 8 bases line up with TRBD1. This CDR3 region has 14 residues. CDR1 is LGHDT and CDR2 is YNNKEL in the germline V gene (reference sequence). The V gene end was trimmed by 4 bases and the J gene end by 3 bases; junction bases not matched to a gene: 5. The CDR3 sequence: CASSRGQGFYEQYF. The CDR3 DNA sequence: TGTGCCAGCAGCCGAGGACAGGGTTTCTACGAGCAGTACTTC.

This clonotype has just a few counts. The V call is TRBV20-1, the J call TRBJ2-7; D ambiguous. Germline V gene lookup returns CDR1 DFQATT and CDR2 SNEGSKA (reference sequence). V was shortened by 0 bases and J by 2 bases, with 8 bases between the two germline ends. The CDR3 loop spans 13 amino acids. The CDR3 nucleotides are TGCAGTGCTAGAGACCCAGGTCCCTACGAGCAGTACTTC. It codes for CSARDPGPYEQYF.